This TCR beta chain is from a study of cytomegalovirus exposure and HLA in healthy donors. Primers: 60 Vbeta forward and 13 Jbeta reverse. In the original processing: A later analysis tallied tens of millions of unique TCR beta chains, 10 million to 12 million of them shared. Measured with immunoSEQ multiplex PCR; TCRdb has only the in-frame clones, and not every one. V and J calls and clone size come straight from that table; D and trimming were deduced from the DNA. Here the sample spans 150,000 to 200,000 clones, 81% being singletons. In regard to this clone: The target antigen is unknown.

Study-level results: CMV serostatus was the sole immune exposure data available. Prediction of most subjects' HLA-A and HLA-B alleles by TCR beta sequences was reportedly accurate. In a later analysis, specific HLA alleles were associated with 15,000 to 20,000 TCR beta sequences at a 0.05 false discovery rate.

Specimen: PBMCs. The sequence came from a middle-aged man in good health and CMV-seropositive.

The CDR3 DNA reads as TGTGCCAGCAGTGAAGCCCAGGGGTACTTACAAGAGACCCAGTACTTC. Its protein is CASSEAQGYLQETQYF. This chain connects TRBV2 to TRBJ2-5; weak D call: TRBD1 (6 bases). Germline CDR1 is SNHLY and CDR2 is FYNNEI. This CDR3 contains 16 residues. V was pared by 0 bases and J by 2 bases, with 13 bases between.